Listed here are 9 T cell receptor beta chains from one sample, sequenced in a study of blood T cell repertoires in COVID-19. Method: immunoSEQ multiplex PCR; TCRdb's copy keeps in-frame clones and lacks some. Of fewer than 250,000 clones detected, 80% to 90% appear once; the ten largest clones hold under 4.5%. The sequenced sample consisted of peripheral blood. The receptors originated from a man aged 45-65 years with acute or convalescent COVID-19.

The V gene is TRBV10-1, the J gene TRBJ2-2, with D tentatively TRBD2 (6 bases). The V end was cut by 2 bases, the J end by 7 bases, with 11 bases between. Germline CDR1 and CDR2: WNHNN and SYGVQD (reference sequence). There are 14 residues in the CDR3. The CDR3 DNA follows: TGCGCCAGCAGTGAGATCGGGGGAGTCGGGGAGCTGTTTTTT. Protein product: CASSEIGGVGELFF.

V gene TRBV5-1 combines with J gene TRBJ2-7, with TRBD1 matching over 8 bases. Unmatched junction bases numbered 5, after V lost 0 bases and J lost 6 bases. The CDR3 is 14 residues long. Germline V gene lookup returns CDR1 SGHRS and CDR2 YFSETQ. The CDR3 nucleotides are TGCGCCAGCAGCTTGGGCAGGACAGGGCCCGAGCAGTACTTC. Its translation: CASSLGRTGPEQYF.

The CDR3 region is CASSFSAGITKQFF. CDR3 in DNA: TGCGCCAGCAGCTTTTCAGCGGGGATAACCAAGCAGTTCTTC. The rearrangement links TRBV5-1 to TRBJ2-1; 7 bases fit TRBD2. J was trimmed by 11 bases and V by 2 bases; bases with no gene match: 10. CDR3 size: 14 residues. CDR1 is SGHRS and CDR2 is YFSETQ in the germline V gene.

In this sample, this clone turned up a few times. CDR3 protein: CSASRGQGYGYTF. CDR3 in DNA: TGCAGTGCTAGTAGGGGACAGGGATATGGCTACACCTTC. V usage is TRBV20-1 and J usage is TRBJ1-2; 9 bases are a match to TRBD1. The CDR3 totals 13 residues. The V gene's germline CDR1 is DFQATT and CDR2 SNEGSKA (reference sequence). The V and J ends lost 3 bases and 5 bases, in that order; junction bases with no gene match: 4.

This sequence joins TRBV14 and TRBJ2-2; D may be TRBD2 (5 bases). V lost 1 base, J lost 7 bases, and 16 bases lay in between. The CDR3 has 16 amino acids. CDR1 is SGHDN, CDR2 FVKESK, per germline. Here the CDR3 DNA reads TGTGCCAGCAGCCAAGTTCTAGGTCGAGGGATCGGGGAGCTGTTTTTT. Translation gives CASSQVLGRGIGELFF.

CDR3 bases: TGTGCCGGACTTTTAGCGGGAGATGGGGATACGCAGTATTTT. It yields the protein CAGLLAGDGDTQYF. This rearrangement joins TRBV2 to TRBJ2-3; 9 bases are a match to TRBD2. Germline V CDR1 and CDR2: SNHLY, FYNNEI. The CDR3 has 14 amino acids. The ends lost 11 bases at V and 6 bases at J; junction bases unmatched: 12.

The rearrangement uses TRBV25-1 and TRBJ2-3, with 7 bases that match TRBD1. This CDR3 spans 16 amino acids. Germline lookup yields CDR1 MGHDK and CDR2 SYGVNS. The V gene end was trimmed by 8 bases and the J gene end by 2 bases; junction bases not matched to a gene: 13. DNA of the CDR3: TGTGCCAGCGAGGGACAGCCGTGGGTTTACACAGATACGCAGTATTTT. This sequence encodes CASEGQPWVYTDTQYF.

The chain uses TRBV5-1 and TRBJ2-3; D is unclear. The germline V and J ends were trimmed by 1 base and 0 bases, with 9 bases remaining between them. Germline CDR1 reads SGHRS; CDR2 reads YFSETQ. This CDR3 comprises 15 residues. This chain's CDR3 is CASSLYSVSTDTQYF. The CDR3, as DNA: TGCGCCAGCAGCTTGTACAGTGTTAGCACAGATACGCAGTATTTT.

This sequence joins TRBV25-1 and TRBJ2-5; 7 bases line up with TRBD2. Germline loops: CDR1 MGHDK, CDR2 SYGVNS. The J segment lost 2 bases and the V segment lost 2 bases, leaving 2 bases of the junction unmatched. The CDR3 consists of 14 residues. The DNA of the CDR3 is TGTGCCAGCAGTGAAGGGGGGGTGCAAGAGACCCAGTACTTC. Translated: CASSEGGVQETQYF.